Shown below are 18 T cell receptor beta chains from a single sample sequenced in a study of neurological immune-mediated disorders. One entry per CDR3 protein, called by TCRdb with MiXCR from the 5' RACE reads. The top ten clones hold about 3% of a sample with roughly 88,000 distinct CDR3 sequences, 3% to 4% of them seen once. The specimen was PBMCs. These receptors all come from a woman aged 45-59 years with multiple sclerosis.

This clonotype was detected ten times or more. Here the CDR3 DNA reads TGTGCCAGCAGCCCAGACAGTTATAACTATGGCTACACCTTC. Translating it yields CASSPDSYNYGYTF. J is TRBJ1-2 and V is TRBV7-2, with TRBD1 as a possible D gene (5 bases). The length of the CDR3 is 14 residues. Deletions cut 5 bases from V and 1 base from J, with 11 bases between. CDR1 is SGHTA and CDR2 is FQGNSA in the germline V gene.

There are many counts of this clonotype. The rearrangement links TRBV29-1 to TRBJ1-2; 8 bases line up with TRBD1. Losses at the gene ends were 7 bases for V and 5 bases for J; bases not matched to a gene: 12. CDR3 size: 14 residues. Germline V gives CDR1 SQVTM, CDR2 ANQGSEA. The CDR3 spells CSATLAGGVYGYTF. CDR3 DNA sequence: TGCAGCGCTACTCTAGCAGGGGGCGTTTATGGCTACACCTTC.

This clonotype was seen ten or more times. The gene calls are TRBV11-2 and TRBJ2-3; 8 bases are a match to TRBD1. Germline CDR1 reads SGHAT; CDR2 reads FQNNGV. This CDR3 contains 15 residues. Unmatched junction bases numbered 6, after V lost 3 bases and J lost 4 bases. The CDR3 DNA reads TGTGCCAGCAGCTTCTCAGGGGGCATAGCAGATACGCAGTATTTT. Translating gives CASSFSGGIADTQYF.

This clonotype occurred many times. The chain recombines TRBV5-1 with TRBJ2-4, with a tentative D call TRBD2 (5 bases). The CDR3 consists of 15 residues. V was cut by 8 bases and J by 8 bases, with 23 bases left in between. Germline CDR1 reads SGHRS; CDR2 reads YFSETQ. The CDR3 nucleotides read TGCGCCAGTAAAAGGCCGACCCCCGGGGATGACATTCAGTACTTC. As protein: CASKRPTPGDDIQYF.

At least ten counts were recorded for this clonotype. The chain is built from TRBV9 and TRBJ2-7; no definite D call. The CDR3 is 13 residues long. V was clipped by 0 bases and J by 6 bases, with 10 bases between them. Germline V CDR1 and CDR2: SGDLS, YYNGEE. CDR3 amino acids: CASSVGATPEQYF. The CDR3 region has the DNA TGTGCCAGCAGCGTAGGAGCAACTCCCGAGCAGTACTTC. Supplemented by reference TRBV9 and TRBJ2-7, the full variable domain reads DSGVTQTPKHLITATGQRVTLRCSPRSGDLSVYWYQQSLDQGLQFLIQYYNGEERAKGNILERFSAQQFPDLHSELNLSSLELGDSALYFCASSVGATPEQYFGPGTRLTVT.

This clonotype was seen at least ten times. The chain joins TRBV20-1 to TRBJ2-1, with 12 bases that match TRBD2. The V and J ends lost 5 bases and 1 base, in that order; junction bases with no gene match: 9. Looked up from germline, CDR1 is DFQATT and CDR2 is SNEGSKA (reference sequence). The CDR3 runs 17 residues. CDR3 amino acids: CSAYGLAGNLSYNEQFF. For the CDR3, the DNA is TGCAGTGCTTACGGACTAGCGGGGAACCTTTCCTACAATGAGCAGTTCTTC.

This clonotype was counted many times. The rearrangement uses TRBV5-1 and TRBJ2-3; TRBD2 agrees at 9 bases. CDR1 is SGHRS, CDR2 YFSETQ, per germline. Trimming cost V 4 bases and J 1 base; bases outside gene matches: 7. This CDR3 has 16 residues. The CDR3 reads CASSIRGGAGTDTQYF. The DNA of the CDR3 is TGCGCCAGCAGCATACGCGGGGGGGCCGGCACAGATACGCAGTATTTT.

In DNA, the CDR3 is TGTGCCATCAGTGACCGCAGGACAGGACAAAACACAGATACGCAGTATTTT. This encodes CAISDRRTGQNTDTQYF. The chain links TRBV10-3 to TRBJ2-3, with TRBD1 identical over 7 bases. Germline lookup yields CDR1 ENHRY and CDR2 SYGVKD. The trim removed 3 bases at V and 2 bases at J, leaving 11 bases unmatched. CDR3 length: 17 residues.

The V gene is TRBV3-1, the J gene TRBJ2-3; D gene ambiguous. The CDR3 loop spans 11 amino acids. Trimming cost V 3 bases and J 4 bases, with 2 bases left between them. The V gene's germline CDR1 is LGHDT and CDR2 YNNKEL (reference sequence). This chain's CDR3 is CASSHSDTQYF. In nucleotides, the CDR3 is TGTGCCAGCAGCCATTCAGATACGCAGTATTTT.

This clonotype showed up many times. The gene calls are TRBV20-1 and TRBJ1-6; 8 bases line up with TRBD1. CDR3 size: 15 residues. V was clipped by 1 base and J by 11 bases; unmatched bases: 10. Looked up from germline, CDR1 is DFQATT and CDR2 is SNEGSKA (reference sequence). CDR3 residues: CSARGGGTGLTPLHF. The CDR3 nucleotides are TGCAGTGCTAGAGGGGGGGGGACAGGCCTAACACCCCTCCACTTT.

This clonotype was counted ten times or more. The chain uses TRBV6-6 and TRBJ1-1; D may be TRBD1 (5 bases). Germline CDR1 and CDR2: MNHNY and SVGAGI (reference sequence). The CDR3 loop spans 16 amino acids. V was shortened by 6 bases and J by 1 base, with 18 bases between the two germline ends. This CDR3 reads CASSQLGGGTNTEAFF. CDR3 sequence (DNA): TGTGCCAGCAGCCAACTCGGGGGGGGGACGAACACTGAAGCTTTCTTT.

This clonotype was detected ten times or more. The chain joins TRBV12-3 or TRBV12-4 to TRBJ1-5; 9 bases fit TRBD1. Trimming removed 7 bases from V and 6 bases from J; junction bases left unmatched: 10. CDR3 size: 15 residues. The chain's CDR3 is CASTKGQGVGQPQHF. DNA of the CDR3: TGTGCCAGCACCAAGGGACAGGGAGTCGGTCAGCCCCAGCATTTT.

This clonotype has a count of ten or more. This chain connects TRBV9 to TRBJ1-6; weak D call: TRBD1 (6 bases). CDR1 and CDR2 (germline): SGDLS, YYNGEE. The CDR3 covers 13 residues. V gave up 0 bases and J gave up 9 bases, with 7 bases separating them. CDR3 protein: CASSVAGASPLHF. The CDR3 bases are TGTGCCAGCAGCGTAGCGGGGGCTTCACCCCTCCACTTT. Full variable domain (rest looked up from reference TRBV9 and TRBJ1-6): DSGVTQTPKHLITATGQRVTLRCSPRSGDLSVYWYQQSLDQGLQFLIQYYNGEERAKGNILERFSAQQFPDLHSELNLSSLELGDSALYFCASSVAGASPLHFGNGTRLTVT.

This clonotype has ten or more counts. The chain recombines TRBV5-1 with TRBJ2-1; 10 bases are a match to TRBD2. CDR1 is SGHRS and CDR2 is YFSETQ in the germline V gene. The CDR3 spans 17 residues. Trimming took 4 bases from V and 8 from J; bases not matched to a gene: 15. CDR3 sequence (DNA): TGCGCCAGCAGCCCGGCACAGAGCGGGGGGGCCGTTTATGAGCAGTTCTTC. Translating it yields CASSPAQSGGAVYEQFF.

This clonotype was counted only a few times. V is TRBV9 and J is TRBJ1-2; D is uncertain. Germline-derived CDR1 and CDR2 are SGDLS and YYNGEE. The V gene lost 3 bases and the J gene lost 7 bases, with 13 bases spanning the gap. This CDR3 spans 13 amino acids. The CDR3 DNA reads as TGTGCCAGCAGCGCGGGGAGAGAAGGTGGCTACACCTTC. Translated, it gives CASSAGREGGYTF.

This clonotype showed up many times. This CDR3 reads CSARRSNQPQHF. Here the CDR3 DNA reads TGCAGTGCTCGGAGGAGCAATCAGCCCCAGCATTTT. This chain connects TRBV20-1 to TRBJ1-5; D gene unclear. Germline CDR1 reads DFQATT; CDR2 reads SNEGSKA (reference sequence). The CDR3 runs to 12 residues. The V end was cut by 5 bases, the J end by 1 base, with 6 bases between.

This clonotype was observed many times. The CDR3, as DNA: TGTGCCAGCAGGCCCGGGACTACCAACAATGAGCAGTTCTTC. Translated, it gives CASRPGTTNNEQFF. The chain recombines TRBV12-3 or TRBV12-4 with TRBJ2-1; 7 positions match TRBD2. J lost 5 bases, V lost 6 bases, and 7 bases had no gene match. The CDR3 is 14 amino acids.

This clonotype was recorded at least ten times. The V call is TRBV20-1, the J call TRBJ1-1, with D uncertain. This CDR3 comprises 11 residues. Trimming cost V 1 base and J 7 bases, with 7 bases left between them. The germline gives CDR1 DFQATT, CDR2 SNEGSKA (reference sequence). The CDR3, as DNA: TGCAGTGCTAGAGTGGTGGATGAAGCTTTCTTT. Its protein is CSARVVDEAFF.